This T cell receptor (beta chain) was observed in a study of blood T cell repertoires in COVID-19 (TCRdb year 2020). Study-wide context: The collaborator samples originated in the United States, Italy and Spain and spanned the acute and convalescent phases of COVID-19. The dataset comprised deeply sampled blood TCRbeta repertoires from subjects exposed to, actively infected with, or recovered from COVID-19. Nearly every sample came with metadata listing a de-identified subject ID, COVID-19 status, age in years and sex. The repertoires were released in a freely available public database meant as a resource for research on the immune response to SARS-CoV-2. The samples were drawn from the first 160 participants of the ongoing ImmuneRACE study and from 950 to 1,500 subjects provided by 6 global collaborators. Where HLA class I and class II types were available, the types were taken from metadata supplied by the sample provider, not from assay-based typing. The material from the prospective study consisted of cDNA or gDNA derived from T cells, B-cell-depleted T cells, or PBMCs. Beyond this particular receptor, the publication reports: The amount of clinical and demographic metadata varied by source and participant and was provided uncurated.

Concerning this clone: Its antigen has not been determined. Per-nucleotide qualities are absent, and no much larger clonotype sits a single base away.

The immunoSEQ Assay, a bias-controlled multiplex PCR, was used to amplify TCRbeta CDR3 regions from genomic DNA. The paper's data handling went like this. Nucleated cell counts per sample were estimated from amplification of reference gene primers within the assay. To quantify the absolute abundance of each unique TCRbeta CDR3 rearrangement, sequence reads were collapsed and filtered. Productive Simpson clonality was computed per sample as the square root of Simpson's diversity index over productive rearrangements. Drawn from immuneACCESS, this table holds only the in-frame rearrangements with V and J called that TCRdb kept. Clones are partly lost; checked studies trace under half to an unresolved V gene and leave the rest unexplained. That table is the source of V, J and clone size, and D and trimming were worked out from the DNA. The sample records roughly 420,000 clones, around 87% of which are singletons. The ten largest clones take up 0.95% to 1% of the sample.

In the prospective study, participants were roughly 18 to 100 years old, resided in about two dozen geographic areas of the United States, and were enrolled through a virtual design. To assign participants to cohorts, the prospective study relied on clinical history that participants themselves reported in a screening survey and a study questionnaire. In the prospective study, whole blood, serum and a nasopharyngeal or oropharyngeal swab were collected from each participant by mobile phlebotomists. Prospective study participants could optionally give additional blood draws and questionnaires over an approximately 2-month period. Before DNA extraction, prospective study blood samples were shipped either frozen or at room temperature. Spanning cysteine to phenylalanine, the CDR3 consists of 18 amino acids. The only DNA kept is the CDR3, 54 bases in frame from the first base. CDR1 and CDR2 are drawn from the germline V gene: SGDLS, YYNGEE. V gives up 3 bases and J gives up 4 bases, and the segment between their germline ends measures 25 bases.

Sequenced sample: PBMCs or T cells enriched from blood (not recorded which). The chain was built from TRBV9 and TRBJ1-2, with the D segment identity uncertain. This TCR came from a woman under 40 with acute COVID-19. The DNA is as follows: TGTGCCAGCAGCGATGGGCCCGTGACACCCGCTCGGGGCTATGGCTACACCTTC. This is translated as CASSDGPVTPARGYGYTF.